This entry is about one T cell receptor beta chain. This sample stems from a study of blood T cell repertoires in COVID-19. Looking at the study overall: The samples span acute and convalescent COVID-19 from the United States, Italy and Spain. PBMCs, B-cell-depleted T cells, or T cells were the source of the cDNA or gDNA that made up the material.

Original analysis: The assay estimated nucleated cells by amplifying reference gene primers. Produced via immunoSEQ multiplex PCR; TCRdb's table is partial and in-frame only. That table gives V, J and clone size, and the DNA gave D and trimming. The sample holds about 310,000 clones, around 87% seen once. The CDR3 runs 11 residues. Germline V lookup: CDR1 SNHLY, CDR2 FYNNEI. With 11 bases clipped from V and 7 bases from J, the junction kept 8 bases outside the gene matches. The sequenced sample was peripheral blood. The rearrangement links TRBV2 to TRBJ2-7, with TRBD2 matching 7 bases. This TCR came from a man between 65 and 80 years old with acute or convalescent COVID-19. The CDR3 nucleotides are TGTGCCGGGGGGAGGGTCCGAGAGCAGTACTTC. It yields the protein CAGGRVREQYF.